Described below is a single T cell receptor (beta chain) sequence and its context. The antigen is undetermined. PCR involved 60 Vbeta and 13 Jbeta primers. Sequencing was performed with immunoSEQ multiplex PCR; in TCRdb, only in-frame clones are kept and a portion is missing. This sample has 150,000 to 200,000 clones, with under 75% found just once. V was pared by 0 bases and J by 1 base, with 6 bases between. Germline V gene lookup returns CDR1 MNHNS and CDR2 SASEGT. The CDR3 contains 14 residues. Donors consisted of healthy bone marrow donors. At collection, donors were nominally healthy, but unrecorded immune exposures were probable. The entry originates in a study of cytomegalovirus exposure and HLA in healthy donors. Study outcomes and limitations: Donors belonging to an Asian-associated ancestry cluster reportedly showed fewer N-insertions in productive TCRs than the 666-donor mean, according to what a later analysis found. The authors listed 150 to 200 TCR beta chains as cytomegalovirus-associated.

This receptor was taken from a man aged 35-49 years in good health and CMV-seropositive. The genes are TRBV6-1 and TRBJ1-2, with D perhaps TRBD1 (5 bases). Sample: PBMCs. The CDR3 sequence is CASSEATDNYGYTF. The DNA for the CDR3 is TGTGCCAGCAGTGAAGCGACAGATAACTATGGCTACACCTTC.